The table lists the clone carrying this TCR beta chain with many counts. Its specificity is not known. This record belongs to a study of T cell repertoires in cytomegalovirus infection. The CDR3 has 14 amino acids. Per germline, CDR1 SGHVS and CDR2 FNYEAQ. V was shortened by 5 bases and J by 7 bases, with 15 bases between the two germline ends. TCRdb independently ran MiXCR on the reads; one entry per CDR3 protein. The sample contains 750,000 to 950,000 distinct CDR3 sequences, about 29% of which appear only once. This TCR was recovered from a human donor in good health (CMV status not recorded). Some clones in this sample may be carry-over from other donors' samples. The chain carries TRBV7-6 and TRBJ2-1; TRBD2 is a possible D gene (7 bases). This specimen consisted of cultured CD8+ T cells from PBMCs, obtained from culture after CMV antigen stimulation. This CDR3 is CASSRGGARNEQFF. CDR3 DNA sequence: TGTGCCAGCAGCAGGGGGGGGGCCAGGAATGAGCAGTTCTTC.